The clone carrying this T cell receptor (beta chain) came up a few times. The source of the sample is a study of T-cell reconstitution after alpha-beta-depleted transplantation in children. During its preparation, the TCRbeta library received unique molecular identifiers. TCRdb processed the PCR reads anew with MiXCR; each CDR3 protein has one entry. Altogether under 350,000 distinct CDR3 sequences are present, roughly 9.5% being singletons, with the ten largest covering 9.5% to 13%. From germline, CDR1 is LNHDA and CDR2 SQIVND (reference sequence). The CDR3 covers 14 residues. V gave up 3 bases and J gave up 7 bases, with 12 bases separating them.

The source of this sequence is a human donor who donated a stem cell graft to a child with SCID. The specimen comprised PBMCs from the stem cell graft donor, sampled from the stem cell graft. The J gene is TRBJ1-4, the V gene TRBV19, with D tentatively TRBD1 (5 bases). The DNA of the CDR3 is TGTGCCAGTAGTATGACCAGCAGGGTTGAAAAACTGTTTTTT. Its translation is CASSMTSRVEKLFF. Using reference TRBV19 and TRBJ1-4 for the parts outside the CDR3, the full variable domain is DGGITQSPKYLFRKEGQNVTLSCEQNLNHDAMYWYRQDPGQGLRLIYYSQIVNDFQKGDIAEGYSVSREKKESFPLTVTSAQKNPTAFYLCASSMTSRVEKLFFGSGTQLSVL.